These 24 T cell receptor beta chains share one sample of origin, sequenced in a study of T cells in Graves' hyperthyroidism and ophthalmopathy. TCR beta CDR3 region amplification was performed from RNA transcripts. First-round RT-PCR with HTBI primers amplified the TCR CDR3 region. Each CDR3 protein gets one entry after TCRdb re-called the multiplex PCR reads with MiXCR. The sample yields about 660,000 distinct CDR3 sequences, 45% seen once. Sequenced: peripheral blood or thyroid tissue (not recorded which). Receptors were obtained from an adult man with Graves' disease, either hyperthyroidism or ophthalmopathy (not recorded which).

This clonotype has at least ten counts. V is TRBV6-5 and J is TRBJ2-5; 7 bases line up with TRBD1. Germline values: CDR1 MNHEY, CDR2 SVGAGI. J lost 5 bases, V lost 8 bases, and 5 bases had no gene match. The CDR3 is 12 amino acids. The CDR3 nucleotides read TGTGCCAGCGGGGGACAGTGGGAGACCCAGTACTTC. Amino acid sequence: CASGGQWETQYF.

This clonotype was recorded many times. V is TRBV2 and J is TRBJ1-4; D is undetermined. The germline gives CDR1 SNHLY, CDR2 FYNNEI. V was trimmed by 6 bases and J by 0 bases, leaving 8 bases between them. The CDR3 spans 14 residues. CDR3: CASRNIATNEKLFF. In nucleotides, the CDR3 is TGTGCCAGCAGGAACATAGCAACTAATGAAAAACTGTTTTTT.

The CDR3 coding sequence is TGTGCCAGCGACCTAGCGGGGACAAATGAAAAACTGTTTTTT. Translating it yields CASDLAGTNEKLFF. The chain has TRBV2 and TRBJ1-4, with D possibly TRBD1 on 6 matching bases. The CDR3 contains 14 residues. V lost 8 bases to trimming and J lost 5 bases, with 15 bases between them. CDR1 and CDR2 from the germline V gene are SNHLY and FYNNEI.

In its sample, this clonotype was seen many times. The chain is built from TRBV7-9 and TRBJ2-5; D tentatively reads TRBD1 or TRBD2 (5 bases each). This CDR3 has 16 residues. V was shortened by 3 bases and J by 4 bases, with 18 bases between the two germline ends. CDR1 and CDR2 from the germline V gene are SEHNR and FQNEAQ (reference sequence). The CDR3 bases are TGTGCCAGCAGCTTGCGGGCAGGGTCGGTGGGAGAGACCCAGTACTTC. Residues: CASSLRAGSVGETQYF. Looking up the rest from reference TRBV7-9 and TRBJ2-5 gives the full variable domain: DTGVSQNPRHKITKRGQNVTFRCDPISEHNRLYWYRQTLGQGPEFLTYFQNEAQLEKSRLLSDRFSAERPKGSFSTLEIQRTEQGDSAMYLCASSLRAGSVGETQYFGPGTRLLVL.

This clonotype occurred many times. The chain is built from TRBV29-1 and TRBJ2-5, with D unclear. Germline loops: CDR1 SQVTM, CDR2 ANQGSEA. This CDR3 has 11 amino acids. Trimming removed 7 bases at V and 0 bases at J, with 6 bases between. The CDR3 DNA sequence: TGCAGCGGAAAGTACCAAGAGACCCAGTACTTC. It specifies CSGKYQETQYF.

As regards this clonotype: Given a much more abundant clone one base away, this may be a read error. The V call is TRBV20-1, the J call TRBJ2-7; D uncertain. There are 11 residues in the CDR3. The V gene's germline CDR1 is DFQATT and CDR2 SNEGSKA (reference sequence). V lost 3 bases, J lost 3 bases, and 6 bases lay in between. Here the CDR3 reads CSASPGYEQYF. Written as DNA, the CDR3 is TGCAGTGCTAGTCCTGGCTACGAGCAGTACTTC.

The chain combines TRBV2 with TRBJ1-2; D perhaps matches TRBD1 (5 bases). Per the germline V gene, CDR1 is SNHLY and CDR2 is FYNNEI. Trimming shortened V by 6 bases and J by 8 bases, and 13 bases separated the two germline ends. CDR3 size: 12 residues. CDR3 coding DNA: TGTGCCAGCAGAATCGGGGCTGAGGGCTACACCTTC. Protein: CASRIGAEGYTF.

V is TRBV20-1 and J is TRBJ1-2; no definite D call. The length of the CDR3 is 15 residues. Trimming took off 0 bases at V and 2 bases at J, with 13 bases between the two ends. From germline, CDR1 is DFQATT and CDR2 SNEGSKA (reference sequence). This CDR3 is CSARDLAPLNYGYTF. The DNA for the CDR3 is TGCAGTGCTAGAGATCTAGCACCCTTAAACTATGGCTACACCTTC.

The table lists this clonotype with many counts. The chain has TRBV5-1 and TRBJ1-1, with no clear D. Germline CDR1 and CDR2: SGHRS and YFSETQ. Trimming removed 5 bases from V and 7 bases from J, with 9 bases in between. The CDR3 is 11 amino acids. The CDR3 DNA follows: TGCGCCAGCAGATCTGTTAGTGAAGCTTTCTTT. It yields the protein CASRSVSEAFF.

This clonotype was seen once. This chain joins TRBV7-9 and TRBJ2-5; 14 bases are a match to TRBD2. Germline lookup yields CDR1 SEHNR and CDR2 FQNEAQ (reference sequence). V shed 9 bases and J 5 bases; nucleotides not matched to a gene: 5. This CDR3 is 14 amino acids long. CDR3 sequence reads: CASATSGGVETQYF. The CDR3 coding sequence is TGTGCCAGTGCGACTAGCGGGGGGGTGGAGACCCAGTACTTC.

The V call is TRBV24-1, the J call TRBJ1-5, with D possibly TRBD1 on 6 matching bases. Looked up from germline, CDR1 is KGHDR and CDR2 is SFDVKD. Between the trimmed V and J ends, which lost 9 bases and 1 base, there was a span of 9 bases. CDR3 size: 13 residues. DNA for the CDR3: TGTGCCACCTTGGACAGCAGCAATCAGCCCCAGCATTTT. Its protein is CATLDSSNQPQHF.

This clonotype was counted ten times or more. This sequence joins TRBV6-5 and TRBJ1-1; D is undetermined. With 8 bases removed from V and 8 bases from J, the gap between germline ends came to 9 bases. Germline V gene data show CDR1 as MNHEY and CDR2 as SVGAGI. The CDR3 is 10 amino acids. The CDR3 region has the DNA TGTGCCAGCGGTGACATCGAAGCTTTCTTT. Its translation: CASGDIEAFF.

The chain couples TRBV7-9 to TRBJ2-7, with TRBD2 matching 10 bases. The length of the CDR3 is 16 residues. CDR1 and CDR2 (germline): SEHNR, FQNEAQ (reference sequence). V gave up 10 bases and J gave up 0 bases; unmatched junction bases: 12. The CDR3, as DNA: TGTGCCATCAGTGAGGGGACTAGCGCCCACTCCTACGAGCAGTACTTC. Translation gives CAISEGTSAHSYEQYF.

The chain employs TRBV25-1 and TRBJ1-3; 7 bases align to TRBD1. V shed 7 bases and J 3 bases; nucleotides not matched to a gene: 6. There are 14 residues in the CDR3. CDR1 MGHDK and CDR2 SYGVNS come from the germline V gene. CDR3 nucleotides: TGTGCCAGCATTTCGAGGGGGCTTGGAAACACCATATATTTT. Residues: CASISRGLGNTIYF.

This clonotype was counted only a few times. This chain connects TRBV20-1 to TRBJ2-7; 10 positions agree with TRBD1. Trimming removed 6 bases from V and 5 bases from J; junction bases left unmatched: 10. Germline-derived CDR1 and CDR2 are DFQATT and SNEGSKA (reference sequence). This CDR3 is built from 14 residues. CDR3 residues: CSAPHSGQGHEQYF. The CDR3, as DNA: TGCAGTGCACCCCATTCGGGACAGGGGCACGAGCAGTACTTC.

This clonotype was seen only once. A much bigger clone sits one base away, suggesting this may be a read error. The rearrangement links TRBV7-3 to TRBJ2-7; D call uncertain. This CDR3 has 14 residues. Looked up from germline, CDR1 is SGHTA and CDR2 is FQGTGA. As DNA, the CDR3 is TGTGCCAGCAGCTCATCTCCCTTCCCGTACGAGCAGCACTTC. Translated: CASSSSPFPYEQHF.

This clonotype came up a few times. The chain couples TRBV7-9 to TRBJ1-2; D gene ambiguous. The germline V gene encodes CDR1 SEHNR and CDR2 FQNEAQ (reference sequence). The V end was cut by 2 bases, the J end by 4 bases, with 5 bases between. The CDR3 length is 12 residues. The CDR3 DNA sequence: TGTGCCAGCAGCTTAACAGCCTATGGCTACACCTTC. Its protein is CASSLTAYGYTF.

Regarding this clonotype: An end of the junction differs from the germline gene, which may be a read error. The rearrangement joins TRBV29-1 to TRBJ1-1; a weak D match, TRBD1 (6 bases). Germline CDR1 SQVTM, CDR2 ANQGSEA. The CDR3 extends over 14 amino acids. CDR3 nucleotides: TGCAGCGTTGGACAGGCTGGGGCCAACACTAAAGCTTTCTTT. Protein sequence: CSVGQAGANTKAFF.

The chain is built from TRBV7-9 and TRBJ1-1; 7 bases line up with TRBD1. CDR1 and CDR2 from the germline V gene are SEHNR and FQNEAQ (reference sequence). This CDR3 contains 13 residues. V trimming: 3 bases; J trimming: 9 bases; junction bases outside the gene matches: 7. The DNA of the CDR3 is TGTGCCAGCAGCTTCCGGGACAGTCCTAAAGCTTTCTTT. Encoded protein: CASSFRDSPKAFF. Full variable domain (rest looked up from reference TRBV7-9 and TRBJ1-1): DTGVSQNPRHKITKRGQNVTFRCDPISEHNRLYWYRQTLGQGPEFLTYFQNEAQLEKSRLLSDRFSAERPKGSFSTLEIQRTEQGDSAMYLCASSFRDSPKAFFGQGTRLTVV.

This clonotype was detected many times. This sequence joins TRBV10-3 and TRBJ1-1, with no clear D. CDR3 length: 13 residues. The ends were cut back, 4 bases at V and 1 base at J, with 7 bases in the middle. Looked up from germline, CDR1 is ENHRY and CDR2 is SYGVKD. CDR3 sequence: CAISGRQNTEAFF. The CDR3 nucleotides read TGTGCCATCAGTGGACGGCAGAACACTGAAGCTTTCTTT.

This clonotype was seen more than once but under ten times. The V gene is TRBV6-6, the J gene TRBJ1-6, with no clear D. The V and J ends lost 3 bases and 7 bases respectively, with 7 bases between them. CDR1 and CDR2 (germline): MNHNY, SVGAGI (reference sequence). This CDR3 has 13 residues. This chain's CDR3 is CASSYLGNSPLHF. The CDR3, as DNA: TGTGCCAGCAGTTATTTAGGAAATTCACCCCTCCACTTT.

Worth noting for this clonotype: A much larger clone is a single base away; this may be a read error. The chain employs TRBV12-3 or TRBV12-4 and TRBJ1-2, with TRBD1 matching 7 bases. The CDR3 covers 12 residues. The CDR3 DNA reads TGTGCCATCAGTTGGACAGGCTATGGCTACACCTTC. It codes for CAISWTGYGYTF.

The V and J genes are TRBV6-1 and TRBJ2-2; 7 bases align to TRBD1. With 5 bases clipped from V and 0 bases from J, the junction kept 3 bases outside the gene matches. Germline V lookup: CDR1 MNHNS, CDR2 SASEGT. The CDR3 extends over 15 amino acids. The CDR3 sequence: CASSPDRANTGELFF. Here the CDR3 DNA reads TGTGCCAGCAGTCCCGACAGGGCGAACACCGGGGAGCTGTTTTTT.

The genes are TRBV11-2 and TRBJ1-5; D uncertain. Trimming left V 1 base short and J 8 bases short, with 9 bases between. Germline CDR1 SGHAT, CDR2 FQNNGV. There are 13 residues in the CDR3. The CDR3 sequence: CASSLGASEPQHF. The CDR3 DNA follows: TGTGCCAGCAGCTTAGGGGCGTCGGAGCCCCAGCATTTT.